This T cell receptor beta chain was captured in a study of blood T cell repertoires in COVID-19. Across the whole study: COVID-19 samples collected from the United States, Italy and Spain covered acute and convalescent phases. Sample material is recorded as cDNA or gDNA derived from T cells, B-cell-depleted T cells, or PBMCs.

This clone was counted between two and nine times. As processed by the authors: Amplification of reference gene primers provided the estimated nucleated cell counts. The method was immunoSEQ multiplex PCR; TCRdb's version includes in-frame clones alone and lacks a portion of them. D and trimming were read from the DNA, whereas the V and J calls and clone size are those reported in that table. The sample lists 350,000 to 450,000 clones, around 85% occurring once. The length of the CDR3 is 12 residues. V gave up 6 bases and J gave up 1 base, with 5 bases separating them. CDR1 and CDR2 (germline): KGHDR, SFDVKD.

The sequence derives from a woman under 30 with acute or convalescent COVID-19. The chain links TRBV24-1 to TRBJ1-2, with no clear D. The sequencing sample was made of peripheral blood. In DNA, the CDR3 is TGTGCCACCAGTCGGAGTAACTATGGCTACACCTTC. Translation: CATSRSNYGYTF.